These 23 T cell receptor beta chains share one sample of origin, sequenced in a study of T cells after yellow fever vaccination. MiXCR was run by TCRdb on the 5' RACE reads, yielding one entry per CDR3 protein. The sample lists some 560,000 distinct CDR3 sequences; over 15% were seen once. This specimen consisted of PBMCs, obtained 15 days after the yellow fever booster vaccination. The receptors here all came from a man aged 30 to 45 who received the YFV17D yellow fever vaccine.

The CDR3 reads CASSPSETGELFF. The CDR3, as DNA: TGTGCCAGCTCACCATCGGAGACCGGGGAGCTGTTTTTT. The chain links TRBV18 to TRBJ2-2; no firm D call. V shed 2 bases and J shed 5 bases, with 6 bases lying between them. This CDR3 region has 13 residues. CDR1 and CDR2 (germline): KGHSH, LQKENI.

This clonotype showed up just a few times. The chain carries TRBV7-9 and TRBJ1-1, with D possibly being TRBD1 (6 bases). The ends were cut back, 7 bases at V and 6 bases at J, with 15 bases in the middle. Germline values: CDR1 SEHNR, CDR2 FQNEAQ (reference sequence). The CDR3 loop spans 13 amino acids. The CDR3, as DNA: TGTGCCAGCACTCTTTCGGGGGGGCCTGAAGCTTTCTTT. It yields the protein CASTLSGGPEAFF.

The CDR3 here is CASSSPTGLFTDTQYF. In nucleotides, the CDR3 is TGTGCCAGCAGCTCCCCAACAGGTCTGTTCACAGATACGCAGTATTTT. This chain joins TRBV7-6 and TRBJ2-3; the D gene is possibly TRBD1 (5 bases). CDR3 length equals 16 residues. Trimming shortened V by 4 bases and J by 2 bases, and 16 bases separated the two germline ends. In germline, CDR1 is SGHVS, CDR2 FNYEAQ.

V gene TRBV18 combines with J gene TRBJ2-7, with TRBD1 identical over 8 bases. CDR3 length equals 16 residues. Germline V CDR1 and CDR2: KGHSH, LQKENI. J gave up 0 bases and V 4 bases, and 8 bases lay outside the gene matches. The CDR3 loop is CASSLGQDGSSYEQYF. The CDR3 nucleotides are TGTGCCAGCTCACTGGGACAGGACGGGAGCTCCTACGAGCAGTACTTC.

This clonotype was seen a few times. The rearrangement uses TRBV18 and TRBJ2-1, with D tentatively TRBD1 (6 bases). This CDR3 comprises 13 residues. Trimming stripped 2 bases from V and 7 bases from J, with 9 bases between. Per germline, CDR1 KGHSH and CDR2 LQKENI. DNA of the CDR3: TGTGCCAGCTCACCAAACAGGGTTAATGAGCAGTTCTTC. Amino acids: CASSPNRVNEQFF. The full variable domain, completed using reference TRBV18 and TRBJ2-1, is NAGVMQNPRHLVRRRGQEARLRCSPMKGHSHVYWYRQLPEEGLKFMVYLQKENIIDESGMPKERFSAEFPKEGPSILRIQQVVRGDSAAYFCASSPNRVNEQFFGPGTRLTVL.

This clonotype is a singleton in its sample. This sequence joins TRBV29-1 and TRBJ2-5; tentative D call: TRBD2 (5 bases). Germline loops: CDR1 SQVTM, CDR2 ANQGSEA. Trimming took 7 bases from V and 0 from J, leaving 9 bases between them. This CDR3 has 12 amino acids. CDR3 loop: CSATGNQETQYF. The CDR3 bases are TGCAGCGCCACGGGAAACCAAGAGACCCAGTACTTC.

This clonotype was seen more than once but under ten times. The genes are TRBV20-1 and TRBJ1-2, with 9 bases that match TRBD1. Germline-derived CDR1 and CDR2 are DFQATT and SNEGSKA (reference sequence). Trimming removed 6 bases from V and 1 base from J; junction bases left unmatched: 9. CDR3 length: 15 amino acids. The CDR3: CSAAGTGTHNYGYTF. The CDR3 DNA sequence: TGCAGTGCCGCCGGGACAGGGACACATAACTATGGCTACACCTTC.

The V call is TRBV11-2, the J call TRBJ2-5; D call uncertain. V lost 0 bases and J 2 bases, leaving 7 bases between the germline ends. Per germline, CDR1 SGHAT and CDR2 FQNNGV. The CDR3 consists of 14 residues. As DNA, the CDR3 is TGTGCCAGCAGCTTAGACATACAACAAGAGACCCAGTACTTC. Protein: CASSLDIQQETQYF.

V usage is TRBV20-1 and J usage is TRBJ2-1; D remains ambiguous. Germline loops: CDR1 DFQATT, CDR2 SNEGSKA (reference sequence). Between the trimmed V and J ends, which lost 4 bases and 0 bases, there was a span of 4 bases. CDR3 size: 12 residues. This chain's CDR3 is CSATLSYNEQFF. The CDR3 DNA reads TGCAGTGCTACTCTCTCCTACAATGAGCAGTTCTTC.

The chain couples TRBV24-1 to TRBJ2-1; D remains unclear. The CDR3 covers 12 residues. Looked up from germline, CDR1 is KGHDR and CDR2 is SFDVKD. Trimming removed 7 bases from V and 6 bases from J, with 9 bases in between. Here the CDR3 reads CATSETGNEQFF. The CDR3 DNA sequence: TGTGCCACCAGCGAAACGGGCAATGAGCAGTTCTTC.

The chain links TRBV12-3 or TRBV12-4 to TRBJ2-1; 8 bases fit TRBD2. The V segment lost 5 bases and the J segment 1 base; nucleotides outside the gene matches: 10. The CDR3 is made up of 17 amino acids. CDR3 residues: CASSLGLADRSYNEQFF. The CDR3 DNA is TGTGCCAGCAGTCTAGGACTAGCAGACAGGTCCTACAATGAGCAGTTCTTC.

CDR3 coding DNA: TGCAGTGCTAGGTCGGGACAAAACACCGGGGAGCTGTTTTTT. The encoded protein is CSARSGQNTGELFF. V gene TRBV20-1 combines with J gene TRBJ2-2; D possibly corresponds to TRBD1 (6 bases). CDR3 length: 14 residues. Per the germline V gene, CDR1 is DFQATT and CDR2 is SNEGSKA (reference sequence). The V end lost 3 bases, the J end lost 2 bases, and 10 bases lay between the germline ends.

V usage is TRBV5-1 and J usage is TRBJ2-7; D gene uncertain. The CDR3 extends over 12 amino acids. Looked up from germline, CDR1 is SGHRS and CDR2 is YFSETQ. Between the trimmed V and J ends, which lost 7 bases and 7 bases, there was a span of 15 bases. CDR3 protein: CASHQPGEEQYF. The CDR3 DNA is TGCGCCAGCCACCAACCGGGCGAGGAGCAGTACTTC.

The CDR3 loop reads CASSKKGANTEAFF. DNA of the CDR3: TGCGCCAGCAGTAAGAAGGGTGCGAACACTGAAGCTTTCTTT. V gene TRBV10-2 combines with J gene TRBJ1-1; no clear D. The germline CDR1 and CDR2 sequences are WSHSY and SAAADI. Between the trimmed V and J ends, which lost 5 bases and 1 base, there was a span of 11 bases. CDR3 size: 14 residues.

This clonotype was seen a few times. The genes are TRBV6-2 or TRBV6-3 and TRBJ2-1, with 11 positions matching TRBD2. The CDR3 runs 16 residues. Losses at the gene ends were 4 bases for V and 6 bases for J; bases not matched to a gene: 8. Germline V gene sequence: CDR1 MNHEY, CDR2 SVGEGT. The CDR3 protein is CASSSLAGGSGNEQFF. The CDR3 nucleotides read TGTGCCAGCAGTTCCCTAGCGGGAGGTTCGGGCAATGAGCAGTTCTTC.

This chain connects TRBV20-1 to TRBJ2-5; TRBD2 agrees at 9 bases. CDR3 length equals 15 residues. Germline CDR1 is DFQATT and CDR2 is SNEGSKA (reference sequence). V was clipped by 6 bases and J by 1 base; unmatched bases: 9. For the CDR3, the DNA is TGCAGTGCCCTAGCGCCTAGCGGGGTCCAAGAGACCCAGTACTTC. Its protein is CSALAPSGVQETQYF.

This clonotype has just a few counts. Here the CDR3 DNA reads TGCGCCAGCAGCCAGGGGACAGAACCTACGCAGTATTTT. Translated, it gives CASSQGTEPTQYF. V is TRBV5-1 and J is TRBJ2-3; TRBD1 aligns across 7 bases. The CDR3 sequence is 13 residues long. Per germline, CDR1 SGHRS and CDR2 YFSETQ. With V trimmed by 4 bases and J by 8 bases, 7 bases remained unmatched.

The CDR3 DNA reads as TGCGCCAGCAGTGAGCCGACAGGGGGCGCCGGGTTCTTC. It is translated as CASSEPTGGAGFF. The chain couples TRBV10-2 to TRBJ2-1; 10 bases are shared with TRBD1. CDR1 and CDR2 (germline): WSHSY, SAAADI. J lost 15 bases, V lost 2 bases, and 7 bases had no gene match. The CDR3 spans 13 residues.

The chain employs TRBV12-3 or TRBV12-4 and TRBJ2-2, with D maybe TRBD1 (6 bases). V shed 5 bases and J shed 5 bases, with 18 bases lying between them. The CDR3 loop spans 16 amino acids. The CDR3: CASSQITGLGTGELFF. CDR3 bases: TGTGCCAGCAGTCAAATTACAGGGCTGGGAACCGGGGAGCTGTTTTTT.

This clonotype was counted many times. V and J are TRBV5-1 and TRBJ2-1, with 9 bases identical to TRBD2. The CDR3 is made up of 17 amino acids. Per germline, CDR1 SGHRS and CDR2 YFSETQ. Losses at the gene ends were 0 bases for V and 2 bases for J; bases not matched to a gene: 6. In DNA, the CDR3 is TGCGCCAGCAGCTTGGAGGCTAGCGGGATTACCTACAATGAGCAGTTCTTC. Its protein is CASSLEASGITYNEQFF.

The genes are TRBV6-1 and TRBJ2-7, with 7 bases identical to TRBD2. Trimming removed 7 bases from V and 4 bases from J; junction bases left unmatched: 10. The CDR3 covers 14 residues. From germline, CDR1 is MNHNS and CDR2 SASEGT. The CDR3 protein is CASIPGRDLYEQYF. The DNA of the CDR3 is TGTGCCAGCATCCCTGGGAGGGACTTGTACGAGCAGTACTTC.

The chain combines TRBV11-2 with TRBJ2-2, with D perhaps being TRBD1 or TRBD2 (5 bases each). Germline CDR1 reads SGHAT; CDR2 reads FQNNGV. The V and J ends lost 3 bases and 3 bases respectively, with 11 bases between them. This CDR3 comprises 15 residues. The CDR3 protein is CASSFLGTDTGELFF. Here the CDR3 DNA reads TGTGCCAGCAGCTTCTTGGGGACGGACACCGGGGAGCTGTTTTTT.

CDR3 loop: CASSLEASSGNPEQFF. DNA of the CDR3: TGTGCCAGCAGCTTAGAAGCGTCTAGCGGGAACCCTGAGCAGTTCTTC. The J gene is TRBJ2-1, the V gene TRBV7-9, with 9 bases fitting TRBD2. Germline lookup yields CDR1 SEHNR and CDR2 FQNEAQ (reference sequence). This CDR3 has 16 amino acids. The J segment lost 9 bases and the V segment lost 1 base, leaving 10 bases of the junction unmatched.